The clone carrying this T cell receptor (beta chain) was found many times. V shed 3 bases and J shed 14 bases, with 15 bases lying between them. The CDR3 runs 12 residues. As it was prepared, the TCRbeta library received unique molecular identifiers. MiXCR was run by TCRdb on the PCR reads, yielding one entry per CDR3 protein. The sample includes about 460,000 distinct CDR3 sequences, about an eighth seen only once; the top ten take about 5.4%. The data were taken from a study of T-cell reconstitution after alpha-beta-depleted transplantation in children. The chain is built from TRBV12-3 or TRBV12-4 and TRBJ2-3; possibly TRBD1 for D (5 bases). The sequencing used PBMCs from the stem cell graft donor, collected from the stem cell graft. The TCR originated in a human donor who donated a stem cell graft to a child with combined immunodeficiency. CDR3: CASSLTETPPYF. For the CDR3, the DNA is TGTGCCAGCAGTTTGACAGAAACCCCTCCGTATTTT.